These 14 T cell receptor beta chains were sequenced from one sample in a study of blood T cell repertoires in COVID-19. Some clones are missing from TCRdb's copy, which holds only in-frame ones; the method was immunoSEQ multiplex PCR. Among 200,000 to 250,000 clones listed, around nine tenths were seen once. The specimen was peripheral blood. These receptors were taken from a woman aged 18-35 years who had recovered from COVID-19.

The rearrangement uses TRBV6-2 or TRBV6-3 and TRBJ1-5, with 8 bases identical to TRBD1. Looked up from germline, CDR1 is MNHEY and CDR2 is SVGEGT. This CDR3 region has 15 residues. With 0 bases clipped from V and 2 bases from J, the junction kept 0 bases outside the gene matches. The DNA for the CDR3 is TGTGCCAGCAGTTACTCGGGACAGGGCAATCAGCCCCAGCATTTT. Encoded protein: CASSYSGQGNQPQHF.

The rearrangement uses TRBV27 and TRBJ1-1; no definite D call. This CDR3 comprises 13 residues. Germline loops: CDR1 MNHEY, CDR2 SMNVEV (reference sequence). Trimming left V 8 bases short and J 1 base short, with 11 bases between. CDR3 protein: CASHPTENTEAFF. The CDR3 bases are TGTGCCAGCCATCCTACAGAGAACACTGAAGCTTTCTTT.

The chain joins TRBV7-3 to TRBJ2-7; 8 bases are shared with TRBD2. This CDR3 is 13 amino acids long. CDR1 SGHTA and CDR2 FQGTGA come from the germline V gene. V dropped 5 bases and J dropped 3; count of bases not matched to a gene: 3. CDR3 region: CASSPGTSYEQYF. The CDR3 nucleotides read TGTGCCAGCAGCCCCGGGACTAGCTACGAGCAGTACTTC. Full variable domain (outside the CDR3, taken from reference TRBV7-3 and TRBJ2-7): GAGVSQTPSNKVTEKGKYVELRCDPISGHTALYWYRQSLGQGPEFLIYFQGTGAADDSGLPNDRFFAVRPEGSVSTLKIQRTERGDSAVYLCASSPGTSYEQYFGPGTRLTVT.

The genes are TRBV7-3 and TRBJ1-3, with D unclear. The CDR3 sequence is 17 residues long. The germline V gene encodes CDR1 SGHTA and CDR2 FQGTGA. Deletions cut 1 base from V and 0 bases from J, with 13 bases between. The CDR3 here is CASSLREVETSGNTIYF. The CDR3 DNA is TGTGCCAGCAGCTTAAGGGAGGTGGAGACCTCTGGAAACACCATATATTTT. The full variable domain, rest sourced from reference TRBV7-3 and TRBJ1-3, is GAGVSQTPSNKVTEKGKYVELRCDPISGHTALYWYRQSLGQGPEFLIYFQGTGAADDSGLPNDRFFAVRPEGSVSTLKIQRTERGDSAVYLCASSLREVETSGNTIYFGEGSWLTVV.

This chain connects TRBV25-1 to TRBJ1-4; possibly TRBD1 for D (5 bases). CDR1 is MGHDK and CDR2 is SYGVNS in the germline V gene. V was cut by 5 bases and J by 5 bases, with 12 bases left in between. This CDR3 is 14 amino acids long. Written as DNA, the CDR3 is TGTGCCAGCAGTTTCAGGGTTGGGAATGAAAAACTGTTTTTT. Protein product: CASSFRVGNEKLFF.

The chain couples TRBV9 to TRBJ2-3; D might be TRBD2 (5 bases). The germline V and J ends were trimmed by 3 bases and 0 bases, with 8 bases remaining between them. CDR3 length equals 14 residues. Germline CDR1 is SGDLS and CDR2 is YYNGEE. This chain's CDR3 is CASSERTSTDTQYF. The CDR3 DNA reads TGTGCCAGCAGCGAGCGGACTAGCACAGATACGCAGTATTTT.

This chain joins TRBV21-1 and TRBJ2-7; TRBD2 is the table's D call and was not checked against the DNA. TRBV21-1 is a known pseudogene. This CDR3 spans 10 amino acids. This CDR3 reads CASRYCEQYF. CDR3 DNA: TGTGCCAGCAGATATTGCGAGCAGTACTTC.

The rearrangement links TRBV19 to TRBJ2-3, with 9 nucleotides matching TRBD1. This CDR3 has 15 amino acids. CDR1 LNHDA and CDR2 SQIVND come from the germline V gene (reference sequence). V was pared by 3 bases and J by 5 bases, with 6 bases of the junction left unmatched. CDR3 sequence: CASSIRGQGLDTQYF. Written as DNA, the CDR3 is TGTGCCAGTAGTATCAGGGGACAGGGCCTAGATACGCAGTATTTT.

The genes are TRBV5-6 and TRBJ1-1; 7 bases map to TRBD1. Trimming at V came to 4 bases and at J to 1 base, leaving 4 bases not matched to a gene. The germline CDR1 and CDR2 sequences are SGHDT and YYEEEE. This CDR3 region has 14 residues. Here the CDR3 reads CASSRQGPNTEAFF. The CDR3 DNA reads TGTGCCAGCAGCAGACAGGGCCCGAACACTGAAGCTTTCTTT.

This chain uses TRBV5-6 with TRBJ2-1, with TRBD2 as a possible D gene (6 bases). Germline CDR1 is SGHDT and CDR2 is YYEEEE. The CDR3 length is 13 residues. Trimming took 4 bases from V and 4 from J, leaving 9 bases between them. CDR3 DNA: TGTGCCAGCAGCGGACGGGAGTACAATGAGCAGTTCTTC. Protein product: CASSGREYNEQFF.

The table lists this clone with a count of one. This chain links TRBV5-4 with TRBJ2-7, with 8 bases lining up with TRBD1. Germline CDR1 is SGHNT and CDR2 is YYREEE (reference sequence). This CDR3 region has 13 residues. V was clipped by 4 bases and J by 1 base; unmatched bases: 1. CDR3 DNA sequence: TGTGCCAGCAGCCGACAGGGGTCCTACGAGCAGTACTTC. Its protein is CASSRQGSYEQYF.

The chain is built from TRBV13 and TRBJ1-1; D is ambiguous. This CDR3 spans 14 amino acids. Trimming took off 4 bases at V and 1 base at J, with 10 bases between the two ends. Germline loops: CDR1 PRHDT, CDR2 FYEKMQ (reference sequence). The CDR3 region is CASSSVTANTEAFF. CDR3 DNA: TGTGCCAGCAGCTCCGTAACAGCGAACACTGAAGCTTTCTTT.

The chain combines TRBV5-5 with TRBJ2-4, with 9 bases aligning to TRBD1. The CDR3 contains 15 residues. The V and J ends lost 2 bases and 5 bases, in that order; junction bases with no gene match: 5. CDR1 is SGHKS, CDR2 YYEKEE, per germline (reference sequence). The CDR3 loop is CASSFTGGRENIQYF. DNA of the CDR3: TGTGCCAGCAGCTTCACAGGGGGCCGTGAAAACATTCAGTACTTC.

This clone was found once. The genes are TRBV5-1 and TRBJ1-1; TRBD1 might be the D (5 bases). The CDR3 consists of 12 residues. The V gene's germline CDR1 is SGHRS and CDR2 YFSETQ. Trimming took off 0 bases at V and 8 bases at J, with 8 bases between the two ends. The CDR3 nucleotides are TGCGCCAGCAGCTTGGAGGCAGGGGAAGCTTTCTTT. It codes for CASSLEAGEAFF.